This record covers a single TCR beta chain. The antigen remains unidentified. This sample was taken from a study of radiotherapy plus CTLA-4 blockade in lung cancer. Profiled with immunoSEQ multiplex PCR; TCRdb holds only in-frame clones, not every one. The sample lists some 40,000 clones; approximately 77% were seen once. V lost 8 bases to trimming and J lost 4 bases, with 20 bases between them. CDR1 is MNHNS and CDR2 is SASEGT in the germline V gene. The CDR3 loop spans 15 amino acids. Overall study results and limits: Early clonal dynamics of blood T cells, together with interferon-beta, were reported as the best response predictor. After treatment with radiotherapy plus ipilimumab, TCR clones that came from the tumor expanded in blood.

The sequencing here drew on peripheral blood, taken from a patient treated with radiotherapy plus ipilimumab. This receptor was identified in a human donor with non-small cell lung cancer whose response to radiotherapy plus ipilimumab could not be evaluated. J is TRBJ2-5 and V is TRBV6-1, with TRBD1 as a possible D gene (6 bases). The CDR3 nucleotides read TGTGCCAGCCCCTCCCCGACAGGCTGGGGAGAGACCCAGTACTTC. The encoded protein is CASPSPTGWGETQYF.